Presented here are 3 T cell receptor beta chains from one specimen sequenced in a study of CD8+CD57+ T cells in acquired aplastic anemia. Investigators profiled TCR beta VDJ and CDR3 from genomic DNA template. MiXCR was run by TCRdb on the reads, yielding one entry per CDR3 protein. In the table there are 150,000 to 200,000 distinct CDR3 sequences, roughly 48% of which are singletons. Sequenced: sorted CD4+, CD8+, or CD8+CD57+ T cells (not recorded which) from PBMCs. These receptors were collected from a human donor in good health.

This clonotype has at least ten counts. The gene calls are TRBV27 and TRBJ2-7; D is perhaps TRBD2 (6 bases). V was pared by 5 bases and J by 1 base, with 9 bases between. The CDR3 is made up of 13 amino acids. Germline CDR1 and CDR2: MNHEY and SMNVEV (reference sequence). In DNA form, the CDR3 reads TGTGCCAGCAGTCCCGCGGGGTCCTACGAGCAGTACTTC. Translating gives CASSPAGSYEQYF.

Regarding this clonotype: This may be a read error: a much more frequent sequence differs by one nucleotide. V is TRBV5-1 and J is TRBJ1-4, with 8 positions matching TRBD1. The CDR3 is 15 amino acids. Germline loops: CDR1 SGHRS, CDR2 YFSETQ. Losses at the gene ends were 2 bases for V and 8 bases for J; bases not matched to a gene: 8. The CDR3 loop reads CASSFAQGGNEKLFF. The CDR3, as DNA: TGCGCCAGCAGCTTTGCACAGGGGGGAAACGAAAAACTGTTTTTT.

This clonotype has more than one count but fewer than ten. The chain carries TRBV3-1 and TRBJ1-2; D remains ambiguous. This CDR3 contains 14 residues. Trimming removed 0 bases at V and 6 bases at J, with 11 bases between. From germline, CDR1 is LGHDT and CDR2 YNNKEL (reference sequence). CDR3 sequence (DNA): TGTGCCAGCAGCCAAGAGTTCCAGACGAATGGCTACACCTTC. It specifies CASSQEFQTNGYTF.